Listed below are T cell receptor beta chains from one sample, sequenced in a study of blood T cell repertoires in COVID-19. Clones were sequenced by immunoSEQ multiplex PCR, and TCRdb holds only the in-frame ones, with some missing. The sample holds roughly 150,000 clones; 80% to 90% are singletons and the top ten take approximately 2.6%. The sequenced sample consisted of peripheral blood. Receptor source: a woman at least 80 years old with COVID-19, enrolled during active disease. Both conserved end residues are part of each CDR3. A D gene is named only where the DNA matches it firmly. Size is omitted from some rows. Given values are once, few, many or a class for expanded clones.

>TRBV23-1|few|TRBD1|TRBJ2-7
TGCGCCAGCAGTCCACCCAGGGACAGGGGGGTCTGCGCCTACGAGCAGTACTTC
CASSPPRDRGVCAYEQYF
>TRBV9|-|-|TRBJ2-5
TGTGCCAGCAGCGGTCCCCAAACCGGGGAAGAGACCCAGTACTTC
CASSGPQTGEETQYF
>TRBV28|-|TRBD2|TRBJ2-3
TGTGCCAGCAGTACCCTAGGGCGGGAGAACACAGATACGCAGTATTTT
CASSTLGRENTDTQYF
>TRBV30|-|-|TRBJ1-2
TGTGCCGGGGGCCAGGGGACCCTTAACTATGGCTACACCTTC
CAGGQGTLNYGYTF
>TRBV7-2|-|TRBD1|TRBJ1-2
TGTGCCAGCAGCTTAGAGGGACAGGGTATCTATGGCTACACCTTC
CASSLEGQGIYGYTF
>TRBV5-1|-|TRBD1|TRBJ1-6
TGCGCCAGCAGCGTCCGGACAGGTTCCTATAATTCACCCCTCCACTTT
CASSVRTGSYNSPLHF
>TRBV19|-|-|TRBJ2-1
TGTGCCAGTAGTAAGTGGGGCGCCAACAATGAGCAGTTCTTC
CASSKWGANNEQFF
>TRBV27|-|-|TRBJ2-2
TGTGCCAGCAGTTTCCGTCGGGAGCGGGAGCTGTTTTTT
CASSFRRERELFF
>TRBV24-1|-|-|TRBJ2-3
TGTGCCACCGGGTCGATAGAGGATAGCACAGATACGCAGTATTTT
CATGSIEDSTDTQYF
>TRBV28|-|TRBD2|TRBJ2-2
TGTGCCAGTAGTCGGACTAGCGAGAACACCGGGGAGCTGTTTTTT
CASSRTSENTGELFF
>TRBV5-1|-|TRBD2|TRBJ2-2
TGCGCCAGCAGCGGGGGACTAGCGGTGAACACCGGGGAGCTGTTTTTT
CASSGGLAVNTGELFF
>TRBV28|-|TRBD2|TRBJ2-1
TGTGCCAGCAGTTTCTTTCAGACTAGCGTTTCCCATGAGCAGTTCTTC
CASSFFQTSVSHEQFF
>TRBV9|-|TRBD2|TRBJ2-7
TGTGCCAGCAGCAAAGGACTAGCTATCGACGAGCAGTACTTC
CASSKGLAIDEQYF
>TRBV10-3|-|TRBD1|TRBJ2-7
TGTGCCATCAGACCGGGACAGGAAACCTACGAGCAGTACTTC
CAIRPGQETYEQYF
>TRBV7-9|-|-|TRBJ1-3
TGTGCCAGCAGCTTAGCATTCGCTGGAAACACCATATATTTT
CASSLAFAGNTIYF
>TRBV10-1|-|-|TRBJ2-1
TGCCCTTACAATGAGCAGTTCTTC
CPYNEQFF
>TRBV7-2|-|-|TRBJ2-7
TGTGCCAGCAGCTTACCAGGGGAGGGCTACGAGCAGTACTTC
CASSLPGEGYEQYF
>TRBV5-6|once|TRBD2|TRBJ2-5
TGTGCCAGCAGCTTGGCCGGCGGGAGGGCCTTAGAGACCCAGTACTTC
CASSLAGGRALETQYF
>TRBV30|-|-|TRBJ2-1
TGTGCCTGGAGTGTTGGCTCCAGCTCCTACAATGAGCAGTTCTTC
CAWSVGSSSYNEQFF
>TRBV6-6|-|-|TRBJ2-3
TGTGCCAGCAGCGCGCCGCAAGATACGCAGTATTTT
CASSAPQDTQYF
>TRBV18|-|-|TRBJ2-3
TGTGCCAGCTCACCACGGGAGACGGGCACAGATACGCAGTATTTT
CASSPRETGTDTQYF
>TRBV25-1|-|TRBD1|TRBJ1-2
TGTGCCAGCAGTGAAAGGTTTCGGGACAGCCGCTATGGCTACACCTTC
CASSERFRDSRYGYTF
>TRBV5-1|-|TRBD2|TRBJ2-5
TGCGCCAGCAGCTCCAGCGGGAGAAAAGAGACCCAGTACTTC
CASSSSGRKETQYF
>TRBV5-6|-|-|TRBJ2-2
TGTGCCAGCAGCTTGAGGGAAATAGGGGCCGGGGAGCTGTTTTTT
CASSLREIGAGELFF
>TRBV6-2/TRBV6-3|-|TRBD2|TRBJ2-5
TGTGCCAGCAGCCGGGGACTAGCCAAAGAGACCCAGTACTTC
CASSRGLAKETQYF
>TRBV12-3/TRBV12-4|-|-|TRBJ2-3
TGTGCCAGCAGTTTGAGGAGCACAGATACGCAGTATTTT
CASSLRSTDTQYF
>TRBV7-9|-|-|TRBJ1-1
TGTGCCAGCAGCTTAGGGCCGACAGGCACTGAAGCTTTCTTT
CASSLGPTGTEAFF
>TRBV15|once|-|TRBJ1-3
TGTGCCACCAGCAGCCTACAGAGCTCTGGAAACACCATATATTTT
CATSSLQSSGNTIYF
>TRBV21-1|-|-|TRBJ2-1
TGTGCCAGCAGCAAAGATAAGAGCGACTCCTACAATGAGCAGTTCTTC
CASSKDKSDSYNEQFF
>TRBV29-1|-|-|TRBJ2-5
TGCAGCGCTAGCGAGACCGATCAAGAGACCCAGTACTTC
CSASETDQETQYF
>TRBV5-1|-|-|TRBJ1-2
TGCGCCAGCAGCTTGCACAGGGATGGCTACACCTTC
CASSLHRDGYTF
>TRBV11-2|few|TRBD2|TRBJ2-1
TGTGCCAGCAGCTCGACTAGCGGGAGAGATAATGAGCAGTTCTTC
CASSSTSGRDNEQFF
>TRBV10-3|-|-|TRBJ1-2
TGTGCCATCAGTGAGTCGAGCTATGGCTACACCTTC
CAISESSYGYTF
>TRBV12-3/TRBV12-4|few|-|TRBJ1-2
TGTGCCAGCAGCCCAACAGGGCGCTATGGCTACACCTTC
CASSPTGRYGYTF
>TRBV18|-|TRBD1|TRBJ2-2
TGTGCCAGCTCACCAAACAGGGGTCCCGGGGAGCTGTTTTTT
CASSPNRGPGELFF